This TCR beta chain came from a study of T cells in localized non-small cell lung cancer. This clone was found once. The assay was immunoSEQ multiplex PCR, and TCRdb's table has in-frame clones only and misses some. The data hold over 45,000 clones, with over 85% observed a single time. Looked up from germline, CDR1 is KGHSH and CDR2 is LQKENI. Trimming shortened V by 6 bases and J by 4 bases, and 9 bases separated the two germline ends. The CDR3 is made up of 12 amino acids. The sequenced sample was peripheral blood, obtained before any cancer treatment. This TCR came from a man aged 40 to 69 with stage I squamous cell lung carcinoma. The rearrangement joins TRBV18 to TRBJ1-2; D unclear. Here the CDR3 DNA reads TGTGCCAGCTCGGAGGGCCTCTATGGCTACACCTTC. This codes for CASSEGLYGYTF.